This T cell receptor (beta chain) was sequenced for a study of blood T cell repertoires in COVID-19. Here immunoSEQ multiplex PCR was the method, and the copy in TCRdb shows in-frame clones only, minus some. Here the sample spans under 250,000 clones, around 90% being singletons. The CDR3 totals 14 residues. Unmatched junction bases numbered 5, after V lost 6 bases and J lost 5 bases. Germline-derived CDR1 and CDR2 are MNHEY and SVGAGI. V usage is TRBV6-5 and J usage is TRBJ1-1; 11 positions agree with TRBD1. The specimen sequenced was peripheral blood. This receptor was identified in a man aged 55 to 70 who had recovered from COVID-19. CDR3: CASSKGTGGTEAFF. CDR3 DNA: TGTGCCAGCAGCAAGGGGACAGGGGGGACTGAAGCTTTCTTT.